This TCR beta chain emerged from a study of cytotoxic CD8 clonotypes in ibrutinib-treated CLL. General study points: The clonality went up when patients responded to ibrutinib and dropped back toward baseline at progression.

The table lists this clone with a count of one. Its antigen is not identified. Germline V lookup: CDR1 ENHRY, CDR2 SYGVKD. The V gene end was trimmed by 10 bases and the J gene end by 5 bases; junction bases not matched to a gene: 3. The CDR3 consists of 11 residues. The assay was immunoSEQ multiplex PCR, and TCRdb's table has in-frame clones only and misses some. This sample has 45,000 to 60,000 clones; around 55% occur once, and the top ten carry 20%. The chain links TRBV10-3 to TRBJ2-7; TRBD2 matches at 9 bases. The specimen was PBMCs, collected after 24 months of ibrutinib treatment. This receptor was taken from a human donor with chronic lymphocytic leukemia. In DNA form, the CDR3 reads TGTGCCACTAGCGGGGCGGACGAGCAGTACTTC. Translating gives CATSGADEQYF.